The 19 T cell receptor beta chains listed next were all sequenced from one sample in a study of blood T cell repertoires in COVID-19. Profiled with immunoSEQ multiplex PCR; TCRdb holds only in-frame clones, not every one. This sample has around 95,000 clones, with roughly nine tenths found just once. Sequencing was done on a sample of peripheral blood. All receptors derive from a man aged 45-60 years with acute or convalescent COVID-19.

The CDR3 protein is CASSQAGGANYGYTF. The CDR3, as DNA: TGTGCCAGCAGTCAGGCAGGGGGCGCTAACTATGGCTACACCTTC. The chain has TRBV2 and TRBJ1-2, with 8 bases lining up with TRBD1. V was clipped by 5 bases and J by 0 bases; unmatched bases: 5. Germline CDR1 SNHLY, CDR2 FYNNEI. CDR3 length: 15 residues.

This chain connects TRBV18 to TRBJ2-5, with 7 bases fitting TRBD1. Germline V gives CDR1 KGHSH, CDR2 LQKENI. The CDR3 is 14 residues long. The V and J ends lost 4 bases and 2 bases, in that order; junction bases with no gene match: 4. CDR3 sequence: CASSLRQGQETQYF. DNA for the CDR3: TGTGCCAGCTCACTTCGACAGGGTCAAGAGACCCAGTACTTC.

This rearrangement joins TRBV19 to TRBJ1-1, with 8 bases lining up with TRBD1. The CDR3 sequence is 17 residues long. The V gene end was trimmed by 5 bases and the J gene end by 1 base; junction bases not matched to a gene: 12. Germline loops: CDR1 LNHDA, CDR2 SQIVND (reference sequence). CDR3 residues: CASSAQQGEISNTEAFF. The CDR3, as DNA: TGTGCCAGTAGTGCCCAACAGGGGGAGATATCGAACACTGAAGCTTTCTTT.

The chain links TRBV11-2 to TRBJ2-3; the match to TRBD2 covers 11 bases. CDR1 SGHAT and CDR2 FQNNGV come from the germline V gene. The CDR3 is 15 residues long. The V segment lost 8 bases and the J segment 2 bases; nucleotides outside the gene matches: 6. The CDR3 loop reads CASGRLAGHTDTQYF. CDR3 nucleotides: TGTGCCAGCGGAAGACTAGCGGGACACACAGATACGCAGTATTTT.

The chain is built from TRBV29-1 and TRBJ1-2; TRBD1 is a possible D gene (5 bases). The germline CDR1 and CDR2 sequences are SQVTM and ANQGSEA. Trimming shortened V by 3 bases and J by 1 base, and 12 bases separated the two germline ends. The CDR3 contains 14 residues. The CDR3 bases are TGCAGCGTTGAGGGCCCCCAGGGTAACTATGGCTACACCTTC. This sequence encodes CSVEGPQGNYGYTF.

The chain combines TRBV5-5 with TRBJ2-3; 8 bases are a match to TRBD2. J lost 1 base, V lost 4 bases, and 8 bases had no gene match. In germline, CDR1 is SGHKS, CDR2 YYEKEE (reference sequence). The CDR3 is 16 amino acids. The CDR3 nucleotides read TGTGCCAGCAGCGTGCAAAGCGGGAGAGGCACAGATACGCAGTATTTT. It is translated as CASSVQSGRGTDTQYF.

The CDR3 DNA sequence: TGTGCCAGCAGCCCCGTTCCCTACAATGAGCAGTTCTTC. Encoded protein: CASSPVPYNEQFF. The chain uses TRBV12-3 or TRBV12-4 and TRBJ2-1; D gene uncertain. The CDR3 spans 13 residues. V lost 6 bases, J lost 2 bases, and 8 bases lay in between.

This chain links TRBV27 with TRBJ1-2; 7 nucleotides match TRBD1. CDR1 is MNHEY, CDR2 SMNVEV, per germline (reference sequence). V gave up 8 bases and J gave up 8 bases; unmatched junction bases: 5. The CDR3 covers 11 residues. The CDR3 DNA reads as TGTGCCAGCGGGACAGTGACCGGCTACACCTTC. The encoded protein is CASGTVTGYTF.

V usage is TRBV2 and J usage is TRBJ1-1; 9 bases match TRBD1. The length of the CDR3 is 14 residues. V lost 7 bases and J lost 3; bases outside the gene matches: 6. Germline loops: CDR1 SNHLY, CDR2 FYNNEI. This chain's CDR3 is CASTLTGGDTEAFF. CDR3 DNA: TGTGCCAGCACTCTCACAGGGGGCGACACTGAAGCTTTCTTT.

The chain combines TRBV5-1 with TRBJ2-2, with D possibly TRBD2 on 6 matching bases. Germline V gives CDR1 SGHRS, CDR2 YFSETQ. Trimming took off 4 bases at V and 4 bases at J, with 8 bases between the two ends. The CDR3 has 13 amino acids. CDR3 bases: TGCGCCAGCAGCGCGGGATCCACCGGGGAGCTGTTTTTT. This translates into CASSAGSTGELFF.

The V and J genes are TRBV2 and TRBJ2-2; 9 positions agree with TRBD2. This CDR3 is built from 13 residues. J gave up 7 bases and V 8 bases, and 5 bases lay outside the gene matches. The germline CDR1 and CDR2 sequences are SNHLY and FYNNEI. The CDR3 DNA sequence: TGTGCCAGCTGTCTAGCGGGAATCGGGGAGCTGTTTTTT. Protein sequence: CASCLAGIGELFF.

The gene calls are TRBV7-9 and TRBJ2-4; TRBD1 aligns across 10 bases. The length of the CDR3 is 16 residues. CDR1 SEHNR and CDR2 FQNEAQ come from the germline V gene (reference sequence). V was clipped by 4 bases and J by 0 bases; unmatched bases: 3. The CDR3 nucleotides are TGTGCCAGCAGCTGGGGGGACAGGGGAGCCAAAAACATTCAGTACTTC. This translates into CASSWGDRGAKNIQYF.

V usage is TRBV2 and J usage is TRBJ2-7; a weak D match, TRBD1 (6 bases). V lost 1 base and J lost 2, with 12 bases in between. Per germline, CDR1 SNHLY and CDR2 FYNNEI. The CDR3 length is 15 residues. The CDR3 sequence is CASSEGLGTTYEQYF. In DNA form, the CDR3 reads TGTGCCAGCAGTGAAGGGTTAGGGACAACCTACGAGCAGTACTTC.

V is TRBV19 and J is TRBJ2-3, with 11 bases aligning to TRBD2. The CDR3 loop spans 17 amino acids. The germline V gene has CDR1 LNHDA and CDR2 SQIVND (reference sequence). Trimming at V came to 9 bases and at J to 1 base, leaving 12 bases not matched to a gene. In nucleotides, the CDR3 is TGTGCCAGCAAGACTAGCGGGGCTGAGAGGGGCACAGATACGCAGTATTTT. It codes for CASKTSGAERGTDTQYF.

The chain couples TRBV5-1 to TRBJ2-2; 9 nucleotides line up with TRBD2. J lost 5 bases, V lost 0 bases, and 5 bases had no gene match. CDR1 SGHRS and CDR2 YFSETQ come from the germline V gene. The CDR3 covers 16 residues. In DNA, the CDR3 is TGCGCCAGCAGCTTGGTAGCGGGAGTCGGGACCGGGGAGCTGTTTTTT. Encoded protein: CASSLVAGVGTGELFF.

The chain combines TRBV18 with TRBJ1-5, with unresolved D. The CDR3 contains 12 residues. V dropped 4 bases and J dropped 9 bases, with 10 bases sitting between them. In germline, CDR1 is KGHSH, CDR2 LQKENI. The CDR3 here is CASSQETGPQHF. The CDR3 DNA reads as TGTGCCAGCTCACAAGAGACGGGGCCCCAGCATTTT.

This rearrangement joins TRBV19 to TRBJ2-2, with D possibly TRBD1 on 6 matching bases. The CDR3 runs to 19 residues. CDR1 and CDR2 from the germline V gene are LNHDA and SQIVND (reference sequence). Between the trimmed V and J ends, which lost 5 bases and 5 bases, there was a span of 27 bases. CDR3 protein: CASSDPGQPGPIGTGELFF. The CDR3 bases are TGTGCCAGTAGTGACCCGGGACAACCGGGACCTATCGGTACCGGGGAGCTGTTTTTT.

The J gene is TRBJ2-5, the V gene TRBV7-7, with 7 nucleotides matching TRBD1. CDR3 size: 16 residues. With 1 base clipped from V and 2 bases from J, the junction kept 7 bases outside the gene matches. The germline CDR1 and CDR2 sequences are SSHAT and FNYEAQ (reference sequence). The chain's CDR3 is CASSLDVRGSQETQYF. The CDR3 nucleotides are TGTGCCAGCAGCTTAGATGTCAGGGGGAGTCAAGAGACCCAGTACTTC.

The J gene is TRBJ1-1, the V gene TRBV7-9; D not resolved. The V end lost 0 bases, the J end lost 3 bases, and 17 bases lay between the germline ends. Germline V gives CDR1 SEHNR, CDR2 FQNEAQ (reference sequence). CDR3 length: 17 residues. DNA for the CDR3: TGTGCCAGCAGCTTAGCATTCTCAGGCGCCCAACACACTGAAGCTTTCTTT. This gives the protein CASSLAFSGAQHTEAFF.